One and the same sample provided the 21 T cell receptor beta chains below, sequenced in a study of T-cell memory formation after mild COVID-19. TCRdb redid the calling of the 5' RACE reads with MiXCR, one entry per CDR3 protein. This sample has 100,000 to 150,000 distinct CDR3 sequences; approximately 6.2% occur once, and the top ten carry under 2.5%. The sequenced sample was PBMCs or a T cell subset sorted from them (not recorded which). The receptors derive from an adult woman who had mild COVID-19 (a few samples of this study predate the infection). Cell type and time point are not known.

This clonotype was picked up a small number of times. The CDR3 spells CASSFGGLDQPQHF. The DNA of the CDR3 is TGTGCCAGCAGCTTTGGGGGTTTAGATCAGCCCCAGCATTTT. This chain connects TRBV7-8 to TRBJ1-5, with D perhaps matching TRBD1 (5 bases). The CDR3 is made up of 14 amino acids. Germline V CDR1 and CDR2: SGHVS, FQNEAQ. Trimming stripped 3 bases from V and 5 bases from J, with 11 bases between.

The gene calls are TRBV5-1 and TRBJ1-1; 7 bases line up with TRBD1. Germline V CDR1 and CDR2: SGHRS, YFSETQ. CDR3 length equals 18 residues. V was clipped by 3 bases and J by 1 base; unmatched bases: 15. In DNA form, the CDR3 reads TGCGCCAGCAGCTCCTTGTCCTTTGGGAGGGGGCAGAACACTGAAGCTTTCTTT. Its translation is CASSSLSFGRGQNTEAFF.

The chain is built from TRBV7-8 and TRBJ2-7; D is unresolved. The CDR3 covers 15 residues. Trimming shortened V by 5 bases and J by 6 bases, and 20 bases separated the two germline ends. The germline gives CDR1 SGHVS, CDR2 FQNEAQ. The chain's CDR3 is CASSPVSIARTEQYF. CDR3 bases: TGTGCCAGCAGCCCTGTATCAATAGCCCGGACCGAGCAGTACTTC.

The V call is TRBV6-5, the J call TRBJ1-6, with D possibly matching TRBD1 (6 bases). Germline-derived CDR1 and CDR2 are MNHEY and SVGAGI. V was cut by 5 bases and J by 0 bases, with 14 bases left in between. The CDR3 loop spans 17 amino acids. The CDR3 loop is CASSKGVSSSYNSPLHF. The DNA for the CDR3 is TGTGCCAGCAGTAAGGGGGTTTCGAGCTCCTATAATTCACCCCTCCACTTT.

This clonotype showed up just a few times. This chain uses TRBV5-1 with TRBJ2-1; 7 positions match TRBD1. The CDR3 spans 14 residues. Trimming took 7 bases from V and 2 from J; bases not matched to a gene: 6. Per germline, CDR1 SGHRS and CDR2 YFSETQ. The CDR3 DNA reads TGCGCCAGCGGGTCCGGGACAGCCTACAATGAGCAGTTCTTC. It encodes CASGSGTAYNEQFF.

This clonotype was seen more than once but under ten times. This chain connects TRBV27 to TRBJ2-3, with 7 bases fitting TRBD2. The V gene's germline CDR1 is MNHEY and CDR2 SMNVEV (reference sequence). V was clipped by 3 bases and J by 2 bases; unmatched bases: 5. CDR3 length equals 15 residues. CDR3 nucleotides: TGTGCCAGCAGTTTCCTTACTAGCGACACAGATACGCAGTATTTT. Translation: CASSFLTSDTDTQYF.

The table lists this clonotype with many counts. This chain links TRBV9 with TRBJ2-2; 10 bases agree with TRBD2. Germline V gene lookup returns CDR1 SGDLS and CDR2 YYNGEE. With V trimmed by 5 bases and J by 7 bases, 14 bases remained unmatched. CDR3 length: 17 amino acids. The CDR3 bases are TGTGCCAGCAGAGAGATTACTTCTAGCGGGAGAGTCGGGGAGCTGTTTTTT. This encodes CASREITSSGRVGELFF.

The chain carries TRBV24-1 and TRBJ2-1; weak D call: TRBD1 (6 bases). The V and J ends lost 4 bases and 7 bases respectively, with 7 bases between them. The CDR3 loop spans 12 amino acids. Germline V gives CDR1 KGHDR, CDR2 SFDVKD. As DNA, the CDR3 is TGTGCCACCAGTGACAGGGGTAATGAGCAGTTCTTC. Amino acids: CATSDRGNEQFF.

This clonotype was counted a few times. V gene TRBV12-3 or TRBV12-4 combines with J gene TRBJ2-7; D is possibly TRBD2 (6 bases). There are 18 residues in the CDR3. Trimming pared 2 bases from V and 7 bases from J, leaving 27 bases between. CDR3: CASSLNRIRETGRREQYF. The CDR3 bases are TGTGCCAGCAGTTTAAATAGGATCCGGGAGACGGGTCGACGTGAGCAGTACTTC.

The chain carries TRBV19 and TRBJ1-5; 7 bases align to TRBD1. CDR1 is LNHDA, CDR2 SQIVND, per germline (reference sequence). V lost 9 bases to trimming and J lost 1 base; unmatched junction nucleotides: 9. This CDR3 region has 15 residues. The CDR3 here is CASRKQGSSNQPQHF. CDR3 DNA sequence: TGTGCCAGCAGGAAACAGGGGTCCAGCAATCAGCCCCAGCATTTT.

In its sample, this clonotype was seen many times. This sequence joins TRBV7-9 and TRBJ2-1, with 8 bases that match TRBD2. The CDR3 sequence is 16 residues long. With 0 bases clipped from V and 0 bases from J, the junction kept 1 base outside the gene matches. Looked up from germline, CDR1 is SEHNR and CDR2 is FQNEAQ (reference sequence). The CDR3 spells CASSLASGSSYNEQFF. The CDR3 DNA follows: TGTGCCAGCAGCTTAGCCAGCGGGAGCTCCTACAATGAGCAGTTCTTC.

The chain uses TRBV18 and TRBJ2-5, with TRBD2 as a possible D gene (7 bases). V gave up 3 bases and J gave up 5 bases, with 13 bases separating them. The CDR3 extends over 14 amino acids. CDR1 is KGHSH, CDR2 LQKENI, per germline. The CDR3 region has the DNA TGTGCCAGCTCACCGGCGGGGGCTGAGGAGACCCAGTACTTC. Amino acid sequence: CASSPAGAEETQYF.

This clonotype has at least ten counts. The chain combines TRBV20-1 with TRBJ2-3, with no clear D. Germline V lookup: CDR1 DFQATT, CDR2 SNEGSKA (reference sequence). The CDR3 runs 15 residues. V was cut by 1 base and J by 1 base, with 12 bases left in between. For the CDR3, the DNA is TGCAGTGCTAGAGCTGGAACAAGCGGCACAGATACGCAGTATTTT. Translating it yields CSARAGTSGTDTQYF.

The chain joins TRBV6-5 to TRBJ2-5, with TRBD2 matching 9 bases. The germline gives CDR1 MNHEY, CDR2 SVGAGI. V shed 2 bases, J shed 5 bases, and the junction held 6 bases outside the gene matches. The CDR3 loop spans 15 amino acids. As DNA, the CDR3 is TGTGCCAGCAGTTACGCGACTAGCGGTTTGGAGACCCAGTACTTC. This codes for CASSYATSGLETQYF.

This clonotype was observed a few times. V and J are TRBV5-1 and TRBJ2-7, with TRBD1 matching 7 bases. The CDR3 has 13 amino acids. After removal of 6 bases from V and 5 bases from J, the junction contained 8 bases not matched to a gene. In germline, CDR1 is SGHRS, CDR2 YFSETQ. Here the CDR3 reads CASTVGGNDEQYF. The CDR3 coding sequence is TGCGCCAGCACTGTAGGGGGCAACGACGAGCAGTACTTC.

The sample holds a few counts of this clonotype. CDR3 in DNA: TGTGCCACCAGTTCGGCCTTTGGCCGGAAGACCCAGTACTTC. Translation gives CATSSAFGRKTQYF. The J gene is TRBJ2-5, the V gene TRBV24-1, with D uncertain. Germline V lookup: CDR1 KGHDR, CDR2 SFDVKD. With 6 bases removed from V and 6 bases from J, the gap between germline ends came to 16 bases. There are 14 residues in the CDR3.

The table lists this clonotype with a few counts. This chain joins TRBV9 and TRBJ2-7; 9 bases line up with TRBD1. The CDR3 extends over 13 amino acids. The ends lost 1 base at V and 7 bases at J; junction bases unmatched: 3. CDR1 and CDR2 (germline): SGDLS, YYNGEE. This chain's CDR3 is CASSVRQGGEQYF. The CDR3 nucleotides are TGTGCCAGCAGCGTAAGACAGGGGGGTGAGCAGTACTTC.

This clonotype was recorded a few times. The rearrangement links TRBV6-5 to TRBJ1-1; TRBD1 agrees at 9 bases. The CDR3 sequence is 16 residues long. The trim removed 8 bases at V and 1 base at J, leaving 11 bases unmatched. Looked up from germline, CDR1 is MNHEY and CDR2 is SVGAGI. The CDR3: CASLTGGKFGNTEAFF. The CDR3 nucleotides are TGTGCCAGCTTAACAGGGGGCAAGTTCGGGAACACTGAAGCTTTCTTT.

The V and J genes are TRBV20-1 and TRBJ2-3; a weak D match, TRBD1 (5 bases). V was trimmed by 0 bases and J by 6 bases, leaving 10 bases between them. The length of the CDR3 is 13 residues. The germline CDR1 and CDR2 sequences are DFQATT and SNEGSKA (reference sequence). The CDR3 sequence is CSAREGVGDTQYF. The CDR3 nucleotides are TGCAGTGCTAGAGAAGGGGTTGGCGATACGCAGTATTTT.

This clonotype came up many times. This chain links TRBV6-5 with TRBJ1-3; tentative D call: TRBD1 (5 bases). The germline CDR1 and CDR2 sequences are MNHEY and SVGAGI. The CDR3 sequence is 15 residues long. V was clipped by 2 bases and J by 0 bases, with 8 bases between them. Written as DNA, the CDR3 is TGTGCCAGCAGTTACGGGGGTATCTCTGGAAACACCATATATTTT. It codes for CASSYGGISGNTIYF.

The rearrangement links TRBV4-2 to TRBJ2-1; 8 bases are shared with TRBD2. Germline V lookup: CDR1 LGHNA, CDR2 YNFKEQ. The length of the CDR3 is 16 residues. After removal of 0 bases from V and 4 bases from J, the junction contained 5 bases not matched to a gene. CDR3 region: CASSQDESGGYNEQFF. Written as DNA, the CDR3 is TGTGCCAGCAGCCAAGACGAAAGCGGGGGATACAATGAGCAGTTCTTC.